This T cell receptor beta chain was retrieved from a study of shared clonotypes between healthy human individuals. Repertoires were generated with immunoSEQ multiplex PCR, while TCRdb's copy carries only in-frame clones and drops some. The data contain 760,000 or so clones, roughly 96% of them singletons. CDR1 and CDR2 (germline): SGDLS, YYNGEE. Trimming removed 4 bases from V and 7 bases from J, with 12 bases in between. The CDR3 totals 13 residues. CD8 cells classed as naive were CD45RO-negative and positively selected for CCR7, excluding terminally differentiated effector memory CD45RA+ cells. Sequenced sample: naive CD8+ T cells sorted from blood. The receptor comes from a man younger than 40 in good health. The chain recombines TRBV9 with TRBJ2-1; D is possibly TRBD2 (5 bases). CDR3 sequence (DNA): TGTGCCAGCAGCACACATGGGAGAAATGAGCAGTTCTTC. The encoded protein is CASSTHGRNEQFF.